The 25 T cell receptor beta chains listed next were all sequenced from one sample in a study of OX40 agonist ivuxolimab in advanced cancers. The method was immunoSEQ multiplex PCR; TCRdb's version includes in-frame clones alone and lacks a portion of them. The sample records about 110,000 clones, under 95% being singletons. This specimen was CD4+ or CD8+ T cells sorted from blood, taken in a trial of the OX40 agonist ivuxolimab. The receptor set was obtained from an adult with an advanced solid tumor such as melanoma, head and neck, liver or kidney cancer.

On this clone itself: Other DNA sequences in the sample encode the same CDR3. The J gene is TRBJ2-3, the V gene TRBV5-1; D not certain. Germline loops: CDR1 SGHRS, CDR2 YFSETQ. The V end lost 2 bases, the J end lost 0 bases, and 1 base lay between the germline ends. This CDR3 is built from 12 residues. CDR3 loop: CASSFSTDTQYF. DNA for the CDR3: TGCGCCAGCAGCTTTAGCACAGATACGCAGTATTTT.

The chain uses TRBV5-4 and TRBJ2-5; 7 bases match TRBD2. The junction had 11 bases not matched to a gene; V was cut back by 4 bases and J by 5 bases. CDR3 length equals 15 residues. Germline CDR1 reads SGHNT; CDR2 reads YYREEE (reference sequence). As DNA, the CDR3 is TGTGCCAGCAGCAAGACTAGCTCTTTTACCGAGACCCAGTACTTC. It translates to CASSKTSSFTETQYF. Drawing the rest from reference TRBV5-4 and TRBJ2-5, the complete variable domain is ETGVTQSPTHLIKTRGQQVTLRCSSQSGHNTVSWYQQALGQGPQFIFQYYREEENGRGNFPPRFSGLQFPNYSSELNVNALELDDSALYLCASSKTSSFTETQYFGPGTRLLVL.

The chain couples TRBV7-8 to TRBJ2-3; 12 bases line up with TRBD2. This CDR3 is built from 17 residues. J lost 0 bases, V lost 1 base, and 2 bases had no gene match. CDR1 SGHVS and CDR2 FQNEAQ come from the germline V gene. CDR3 coding DNA: TGTGCCAGCAGCTTAGGGACTAGCGGGACTAGCACAGATACGCAGTATTTT. It yields the protein CASSLGTSGTSTDTQYF.

The chain carries TRBV18 and TRBJ2-3; D possibly corresponds to TRBD1 (6 bases). The CDR3 is made up of 16 amino acids. V gave up 5 bases and J gave up 2 bases, with 17 bases separating them. Germline lookup yields CDR1 KGHSH and CDR2 LQKENI. The CDR3 reads CASSTGTPSYTDTQYF. In DNA form, the CDR3 reads TGTGCCAGCTCAACCGGGACACCTTCATACACAGATACGCAGTATTTT.

This clone came up once. The gene calls are TRBV15 and TRBJ1-3; D remains ambiguous. Germline V gene data show CDR1 as LNHNV and CDR2 as YYDKDF (reference sequence). This CDR3 contains 15 residues. Between the trimmed V and J ends, which lost 1 base and 0 bases, there was a span of 7 bases. This chain's CDR3 is CATSRGMNSGNTIYF. The CDR3 DNA sequence: TGTGCCACCAGCAGAGGAATGAACTCTGGAAACACCATATATTTT.

This clone has only a few counts. V usage is TRBV7-2 and J usage is TRBJ2-7; D might be TRBD1 or TRBD2, each matching 5 bases. Looked up from germline, CDR1 is SGHTA and CDR2 is FQGNSA. Trimming cost V 5 bases and J 6 bases, with 20 bases left between them. This CDR3 contains 15 residues. The CDR3 sequence: CASSLLGELFSEQYF. For the CDR3, the DNA is TGTGCCAGCAGCCTCCTGGGGGAACTCTTTAGCGAGCAGTACTTC.

The V call is TRBV2, the J call TRBJ1-5; D is possibly TRBD1 (6 bases). V was cut by 0 bases and J by 6 bases, with 12 bases left in between. Germline values: CDR1 SNHLY, CDR2 FYNNEI. The CDR3 extends over 15 amino acids. CDR3 nucleotides: TGTGCCAGCAGTGAAGCATGGGCAGGGGTTCAGCCCCAGCATTTT. Translation gives CASSEAWAGVQPQHF.

The rearrangement joins TRBV10-2 to TRBJ2-3; no reliable D call. Germline V CDR1 and CDR2: WSHSY, SAAADI. The germline V and J ends were trimmed by 7 bases and 4 bases, with 24 bases remaining between them. This CDR3 contains 17 residues. The CDR3 loop reads CASTTWVGQVGPDTQYF. CDR3 bases: TGCGCCAGCACCACTTGGGTAGGGCAGGTTGGCCCAGATACGCAGTATTTT.

The CDR3 sequence: CASSTGREQFF. CDR3 bases: TGTGCCAGCAGCACCGGGCGTGAGCAGTTCTTC. V usage is TRBV11-2 and J usage is TRBJ2-1; D gene ambiguous. V was clipped by 5 bases and J by 9 bases, with 8 bases between them. In germline, CDR1 is SGHAT, CDR2 FQNNGV. The CDR3 length is 11 residues.

The chain employs TRBV6-5 and TRBJ2-4, with a tentative D call TRBD1 (6 bases). The length of the CDR3 is 15 residues. Germline V gives CDR1 MNHEY, CDR2 SVGAGI. V lost 4 bases, J lost 0 bases, and 10 bases lay in between. The DNA for the CDR3 is TGTGCCAGCAGTTTTACAGGGCTAGCCAAAAACATTCAGTACTTC. This sequence encodes CASSFTGLAKNIQYF.

The genes are TRBV30 and TRBJ1-6, with D tentatively TRBD1 (5 bases). The V gene lost 1 base and the J gene lost 13 bases, with 11 bases spanning the gap. Germline lookup yields CDR1 GTSNPN and CDR2 SVGIG (reference sequence). The CDR3 is made up of 12 amino acids. Here the CDR3 reads CAWSGTQGPLHF. For the CDR3, the DNA is TGTGCCTGGAGTGGGACCCAGGGCCCCCTCCACTTT.

The gene calls are TRBV6-1 and TRBJ2-3, with D unresolved. The V end lost 2 bases, the J end lost 4 bases, and 7 bases lay between the germline ends. The CDR3 covers 13 residues. Germline assignment: CDR1 MNHNS and CDR2 SASEGT. Written as DNA, the CDR3 is TGTGCCAGCAGTGAACAACACTCAGATACGCAGTATTTT. Translated, it gives CASSEQHSDTQYF.

This clone was found a few times. The chain links TRBV28 to TRBJ2-7; 8 bases line up with TRBD1. This CDR3 spans 16 amino acids. V dropped 6 bases and J dropped 5; count of bases not matched to a gene: 15. Germline V gives CDR1 MDHEN, CDR2 SYDVKM. In DNA, the CDR3 is TGTGCCAGCAGCTTAACAGGACAGGGAGAGGGGGACGAGCAGTACTTC. This codes for CASSLTGQGEGDEQYF.

This chain uses TRBV5-1 with TRBJ1-1; TRBD1 matches at 11 bases. V shed 3 bases and J 4 bases; nucleotides not matched to a gene: 5. This CDR3 has 15 residues. From germline, CDR1 is SGHRS and CDR2 YFSETQ. As DNA, the CDR3 is TGCGCCAGCAGCTGGACAGGGGGCAGTATCACTGAAGCTTTCTTT. This codes for CASSWTGGSITEAFF.

In the case of this clone: The sample holds other DNA sequences that translate to the same CDR3. The V call is TRBV10-3, the J call TRBJ2-5; D uncertain. The V end was cut by 3 bases, the J end by 5 bases, with 10 bases between. CDR1 and CDR2 (germline): ENHRY, SYGVKD. The CDR3 covers 13 residues. CDR3 amino acids: CAISESPRETQYF. The DNA of the CDR3 is TGTGCCATCAGTGAATCCCCTCGGGAGACCCAGTACTTC.

This chain connects TRBV6-1 to TRBJ1-6; TRBD1 might be the D (6 bases). Trimming took off 8 bases at V and 4 bases at J, with 12 bases between the two ends. The CDR3 sequence is 14 residues long. The germline V gene encodes CDR1 MNHNS and CDR2 SASEGT. The CDR3 sequence: CASYREGYNSPLHF. The CDR3 DNA sequence: TGTGCCAGCTACAGGGAGGGGTATAATTCACCCCTCCACTTT.

The chain has TRBV5-8 and TRBJ1-5, with no clear D. V lost 4 bases, J lost 3 bases, and 8 bases lay in between. CDR3 size: 13 residues. Germline V gives CDR1 SGHTS, CDR2 YDEGEE. Here the CDR3 reads CASSGLPNQPQHF. In DNA form, the CDR3 reads TGTGCCAGCAGCGGACTCCCCAATCAGCCCCAGCATTTT.

The chain has TRBV7-6 and TRBJ2-7; 14 positions match TRBD2. V shed 3 bases and J 4 bases; nucleotides not matched to a gene: 2. Germline loops: CDR1 SGHVS, CDR2 FNYEAQ. The CDR3 runs to 15 residues. Written as DNA, the CDR3 is TGTGCCAGCAGCTTGACTAGCGGGGGGGAGTACGAGCAGTACTTC. It codes for CASSLTSGGEYEQYF.

This chain uses TRBV19 with TRBJ2-1, with D tentatively TRBD1 (5 bases). Trimming removed 5 bases from V and 5 bases from J, with 13 bases in between. CDR1 is LNHDA and CDR2 is SQIVND in the germline V gene (reference sequence). There are 14 residues in the CDR3. In DNA form, the CDR3 reads TGTGCCAGTAGTCGGTACGAAGGGGACAATGAGCAGTTCTTC. It translates to CASSRYEGDNEQFF.

This clone was seen a few times. The CDR3 region is CATSRGEGSPGANVLTF. The CDR3 DNA reads TGTGCCACCAGCAGAGGGGAGGGGAGCCCTGGGGCCAACGTCCTGACTTTC. This chain uses TRBV15 with TRBJ2-6; TRBD2 matches at 7 bases. This CDR3 is built from 17 residues. The V gene end was trimmed by 1 base and the J gene end by 2 bases; junction bases not matched to a gene: 5. Looked up from germline, CDR1 is LNHNV and CDR2 is YYDKDF (reference sequence).

The V and J genes are TRBV19 and TRBJ1-1; perhaps TRBD1 as D (6 bases). Germline lookup yields CDR1 LNHDA and CDR2 SQIVND (reference sequence). Trimming pared 5 bases from V and 0 bases from J, leaving 16 bases between. This CDR3 contains 16 residues. The CDR3 DNA is TGTGCCAGTAGTGCCGGGGGCCCCCCTATGAACACTGAAGCTTTCTTT. It is translated as CASSAGGPPMNTEAFF.

The chain is built from TRBV6-5 and TRBJ2-3; 12 bases line up with TRBD1. The CDR3 contains 13 residues. Trimming took 5 bases from V and 7 from J; bases not matched to a gene: 1. From germline, CDR1 is MNHEY and CDR2 SVGAGI. CDR3 in amino acids: CASSGTGGYTQYF. The CDR3 DNA sequence: TGTGCCAGCAGTGGGACAGGGGGCTATACGCAGTATTTT.

The chain recombines TRBV9 with TRBJ1-2; perhaps TRBD1 as D (6 bases). Germline V gene sequence: CDR1 SGDLS, CDR2 YYNGEE. The V gene lost 4 bases and the J gene lost 10 bases, with 20 bases spanning the gap. The CDR3 loop spans 14 amino acids. This CDR3 is CASSPGAEVKDYTF. In nucleotides, the CDR3 is TGTGCCAGCAGCCCAGGGGCAGAGGTGAAGGACTACACCTTC.

The chain couples TRBV5-1 to TRBJ1-3, with D perhaps matching TRBD1 (5 bases). V lost 3 bases and J lost 0, with 10 bases in between. This CDR3 has 15 residues. The germline V gene encodes CDR1 SGHRS and CDR2 YFSETQ. The CDR3 DNA reads TGCGCCAGCAGCTGGGACTTATCCTCTGGAAACACCATATATTTT. It encodes CASSWDLSSGNTIYF.

The chain uses TRBV27 and TRBJ1-6; D is unclear. The CDR3 runs 15 residues. Looked up from germline, CDR1 is MNHEY and CDR2 is SMNVEV (reference sequence). V dropped 3 bases and J dropped 5 bases, with 11 bases sitting between them. In DNA form, the CDR3 reads TGTGCCAGCAGTTTTGCGACCGCTAATAATTCACCCCTCCACTTT. Translating it yields CASSFATANNSPLHF.